This T cell receptor beta chain was captured in a study of human T cells and chemical hapten exposure. The library tagged individual cDNA molecules with unique molecular identifiers. MiXCR, applied by TCRdb to the RACE reads, yields one record per CDR3 protein. The table includes 44,000 or so distinct CDR3 sequences, approximately 4% detected once. The sample holds many counts of this clonotype. The CDR3 loop spans 16 amino acids. Germline trimming cut 5 bases from V and 6 bases from J; bases unmatched to any gene: 7. Time point defined: healthy volunteer bleed at 6 weeks. Whole blood, unfractionated, served as the material for total RNA extraction.

The chain employs TRBV12-3 or TRBV12-4 and TRBJ2-1; 13 positions agree with TRBD2. Sequences were obtained from whole blood. The TCR sequence derives from a human donor in good health. Some clones in this sample may be carry-over from other donors' samples. The CDR3 coding sequence is TGTGCCAGCAGTAGGACTAGCGGGAGCTTCGGCAATGAGCAGTTCTTC. Protein product: CASSRTSGSFGNEQFF.